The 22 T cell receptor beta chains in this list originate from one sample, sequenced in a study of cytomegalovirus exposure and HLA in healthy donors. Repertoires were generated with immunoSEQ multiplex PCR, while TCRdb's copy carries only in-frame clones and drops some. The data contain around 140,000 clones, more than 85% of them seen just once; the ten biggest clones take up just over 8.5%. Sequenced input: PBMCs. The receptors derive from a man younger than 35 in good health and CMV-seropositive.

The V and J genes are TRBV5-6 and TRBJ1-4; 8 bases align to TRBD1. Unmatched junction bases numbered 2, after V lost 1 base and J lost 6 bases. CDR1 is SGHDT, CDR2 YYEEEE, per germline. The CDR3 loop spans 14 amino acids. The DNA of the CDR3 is TGTGCCAGCAGCTTGCAGGGGGCCTATGAAAAACTGTTTTTT. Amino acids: CASSLQGAYEKLFF.

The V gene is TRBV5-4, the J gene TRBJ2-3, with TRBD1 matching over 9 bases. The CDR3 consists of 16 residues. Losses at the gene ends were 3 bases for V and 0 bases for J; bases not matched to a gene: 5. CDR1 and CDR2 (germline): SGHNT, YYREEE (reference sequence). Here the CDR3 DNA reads TGTGCCAGCAGCTCAGCCGGGACAGGGAGCACAGATACGCAGTATTTT. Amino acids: CASSSAGTGSTDTQYF.

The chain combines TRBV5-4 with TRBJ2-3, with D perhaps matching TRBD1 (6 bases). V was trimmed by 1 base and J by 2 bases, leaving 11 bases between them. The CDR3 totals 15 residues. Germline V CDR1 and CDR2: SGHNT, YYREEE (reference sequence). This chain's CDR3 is CASSLITGTTDTQYF. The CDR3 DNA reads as TGTGCCAGCAGCTTGATAACAGGGACCACAGATACGCAGTATTTT.

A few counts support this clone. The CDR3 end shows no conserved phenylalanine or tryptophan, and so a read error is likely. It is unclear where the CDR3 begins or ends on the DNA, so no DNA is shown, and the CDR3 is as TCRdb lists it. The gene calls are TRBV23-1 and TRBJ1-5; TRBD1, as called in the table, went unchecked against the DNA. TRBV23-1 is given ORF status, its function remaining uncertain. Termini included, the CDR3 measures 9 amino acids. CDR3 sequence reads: CASSQSKQG.

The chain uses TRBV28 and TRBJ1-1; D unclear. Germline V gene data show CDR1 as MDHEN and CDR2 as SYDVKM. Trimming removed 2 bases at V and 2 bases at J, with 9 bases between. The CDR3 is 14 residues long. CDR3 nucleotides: TGTGCCAGCAGTTTAGCAAGAGCCAACACTGAAGCTTTCTTT. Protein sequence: CASSLARANTEAFF.

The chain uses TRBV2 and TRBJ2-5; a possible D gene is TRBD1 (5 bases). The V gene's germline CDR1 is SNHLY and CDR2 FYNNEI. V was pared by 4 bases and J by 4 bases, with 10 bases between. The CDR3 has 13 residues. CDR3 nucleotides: TGTGCCAGCAGTGGGCAGGGCGGAGAGACCCAGTACTTC. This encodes CASSGQGGETQYF.

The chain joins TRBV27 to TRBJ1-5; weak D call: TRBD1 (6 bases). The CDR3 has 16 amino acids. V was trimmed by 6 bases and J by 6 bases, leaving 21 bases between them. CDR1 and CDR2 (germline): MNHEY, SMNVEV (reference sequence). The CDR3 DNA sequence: TGTGCCAGCAGCCCAGGGGACCGGGGTTCTCGTCAGCCCCAGCATTTT. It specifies CASSPGDRGSRQPQHF.

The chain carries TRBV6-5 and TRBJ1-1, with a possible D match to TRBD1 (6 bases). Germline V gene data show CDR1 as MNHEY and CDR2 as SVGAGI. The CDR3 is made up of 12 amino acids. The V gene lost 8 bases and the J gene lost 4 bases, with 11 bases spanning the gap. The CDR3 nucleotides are TGTGCCAGCTTCACAGGGAGCACTGAAGCTTTCTTT. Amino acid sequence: CASFTGSTEAFF.

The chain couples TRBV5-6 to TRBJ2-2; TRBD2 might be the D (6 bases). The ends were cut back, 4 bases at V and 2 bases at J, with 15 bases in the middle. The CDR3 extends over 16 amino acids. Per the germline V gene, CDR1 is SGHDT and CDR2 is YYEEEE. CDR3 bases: TGTGCCAGCAGCCCTTCCTCGGGACTCAACACCGGGGAGCTGTTTTTT. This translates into CASSPSSGLNTGELFF.

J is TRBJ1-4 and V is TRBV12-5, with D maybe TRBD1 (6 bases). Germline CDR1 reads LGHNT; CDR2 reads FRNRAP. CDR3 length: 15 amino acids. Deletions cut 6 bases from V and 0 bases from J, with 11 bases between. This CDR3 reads CASGPPGATNEKLFF. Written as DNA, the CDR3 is TGTGCTAGTGGCCCCCCAGGGGCAACTAATGAAAAACTGTTTTTT.

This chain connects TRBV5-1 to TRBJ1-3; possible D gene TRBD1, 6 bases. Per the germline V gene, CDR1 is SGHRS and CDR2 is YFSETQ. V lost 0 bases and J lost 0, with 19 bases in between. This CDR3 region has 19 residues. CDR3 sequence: CASSLGGGRHNPSGNTIYF. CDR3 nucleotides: TGCGCCAGCAGCTTGGGCGGGGGCAGGCACAATCCCTCTGGAAACACCATATATTTT.

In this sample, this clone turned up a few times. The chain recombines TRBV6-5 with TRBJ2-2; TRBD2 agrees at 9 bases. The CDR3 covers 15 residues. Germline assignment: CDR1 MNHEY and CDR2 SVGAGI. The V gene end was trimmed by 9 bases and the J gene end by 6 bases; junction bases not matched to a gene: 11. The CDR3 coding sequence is TGTGCCAGTCGCGGGGGGGCCGGGGAGGCCGGGGAGCTGTTTTTT. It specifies CASRGGAGEAGELFF.

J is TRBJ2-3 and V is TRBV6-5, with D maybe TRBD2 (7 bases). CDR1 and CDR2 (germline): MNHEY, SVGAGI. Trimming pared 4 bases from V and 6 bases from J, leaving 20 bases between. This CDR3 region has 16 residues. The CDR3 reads CASSSGGRGVADTQYF. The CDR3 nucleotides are TGTGCCAGCAGTTCCGGGGGGAGGGGGGTTGCCGATACGCAGTATTTT.

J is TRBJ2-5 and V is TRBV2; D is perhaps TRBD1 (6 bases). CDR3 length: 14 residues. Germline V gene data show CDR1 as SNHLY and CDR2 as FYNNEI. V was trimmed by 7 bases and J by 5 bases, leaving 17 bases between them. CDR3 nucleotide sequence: TGTGCCAGCACCCAGGGGCGAGCTGGGGAGACCCAGTACTTC. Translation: CASTQGRAGETQYF.

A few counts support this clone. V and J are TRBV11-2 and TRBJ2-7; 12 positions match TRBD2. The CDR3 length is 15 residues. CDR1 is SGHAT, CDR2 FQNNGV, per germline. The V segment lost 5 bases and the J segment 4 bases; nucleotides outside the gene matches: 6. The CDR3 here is CASSTTSGGQYEQYF. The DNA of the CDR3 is TGTGCCAGCAGCACCACTAGCGGGGGGCAGTACGAGCAGTACTTC.

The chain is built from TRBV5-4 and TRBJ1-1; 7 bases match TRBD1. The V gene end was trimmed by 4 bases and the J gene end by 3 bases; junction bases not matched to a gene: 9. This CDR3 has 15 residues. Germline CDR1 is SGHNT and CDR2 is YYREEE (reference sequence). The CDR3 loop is CASSLGQQDDTEAFF. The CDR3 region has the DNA TGTGCCAGCAGCCTGGGACAGCAAGACGACACTGAAGCTTTCTTT.

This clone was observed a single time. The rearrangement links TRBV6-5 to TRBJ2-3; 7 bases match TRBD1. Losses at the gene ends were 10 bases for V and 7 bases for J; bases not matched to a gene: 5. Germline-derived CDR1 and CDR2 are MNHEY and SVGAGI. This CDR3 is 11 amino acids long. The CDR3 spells CATKGANTQYF. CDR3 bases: TGTGCCACCAAGGGGGCGAATACGCAGTATTTT.

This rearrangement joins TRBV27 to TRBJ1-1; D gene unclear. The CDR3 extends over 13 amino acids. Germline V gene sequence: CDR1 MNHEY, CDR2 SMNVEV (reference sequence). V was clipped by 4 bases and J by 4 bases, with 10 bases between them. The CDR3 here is CASSSTFITEAFF. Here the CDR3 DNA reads TGTGCCAGCAGTTCGACATTTATCACTGAAGCTTTCTTT.

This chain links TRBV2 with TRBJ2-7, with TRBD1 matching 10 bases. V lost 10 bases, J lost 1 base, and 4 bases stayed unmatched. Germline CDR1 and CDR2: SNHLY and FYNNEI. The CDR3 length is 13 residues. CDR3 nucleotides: TGTGCCAATCCGGGACAGGGGTCCTACGAGCAGTACTTC. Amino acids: CANPGQGSYEQYF.

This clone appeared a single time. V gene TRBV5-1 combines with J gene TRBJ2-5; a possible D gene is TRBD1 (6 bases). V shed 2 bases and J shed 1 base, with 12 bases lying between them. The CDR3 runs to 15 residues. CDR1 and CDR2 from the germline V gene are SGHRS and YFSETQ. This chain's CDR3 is CASSFGDRIQETQYF. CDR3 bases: TGCGCCAGCAGCTTCGGCGACAGGATCCAAGAGACCCAGTACTTC.

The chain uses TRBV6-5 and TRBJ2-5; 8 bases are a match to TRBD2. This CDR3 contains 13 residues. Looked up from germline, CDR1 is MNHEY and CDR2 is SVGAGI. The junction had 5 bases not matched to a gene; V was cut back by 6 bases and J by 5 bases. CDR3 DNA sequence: TGTGCCAGCAGGCGGGGGGCTAGGGAGACCCAGTACTTC. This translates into CASRRGARETQYF.

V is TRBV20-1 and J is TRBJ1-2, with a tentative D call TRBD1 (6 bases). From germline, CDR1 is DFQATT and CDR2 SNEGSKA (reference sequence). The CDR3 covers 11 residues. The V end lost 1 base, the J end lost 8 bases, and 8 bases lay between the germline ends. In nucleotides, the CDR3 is TGCAGTGCTAGAGTTGGGGGCGGCTACACCTTC. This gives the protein CSARVGGGYTF.